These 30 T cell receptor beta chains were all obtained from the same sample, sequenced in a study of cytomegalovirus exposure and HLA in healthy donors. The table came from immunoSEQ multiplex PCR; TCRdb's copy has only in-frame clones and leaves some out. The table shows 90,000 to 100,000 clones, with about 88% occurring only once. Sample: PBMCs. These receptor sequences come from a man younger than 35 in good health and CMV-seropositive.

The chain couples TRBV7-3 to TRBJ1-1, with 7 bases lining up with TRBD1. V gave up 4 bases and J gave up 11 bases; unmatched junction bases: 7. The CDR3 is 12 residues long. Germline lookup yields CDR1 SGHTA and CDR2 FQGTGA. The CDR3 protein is CASSYSTGPAFF. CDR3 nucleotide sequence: TGTGCCAGCAGCTACTCGACAGGGCCGGCTTTCTTT.

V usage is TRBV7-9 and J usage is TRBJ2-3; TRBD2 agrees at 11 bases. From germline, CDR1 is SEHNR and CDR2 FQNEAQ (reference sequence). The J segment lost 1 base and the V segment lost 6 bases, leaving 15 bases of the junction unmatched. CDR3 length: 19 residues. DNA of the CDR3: TGTGCCAGCAGTTCCGGGACTAGCGGTTGGTTCGATGGCACAGATACGCAGTATTTT. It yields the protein CASSSGTSGWFDGTDTQYF.

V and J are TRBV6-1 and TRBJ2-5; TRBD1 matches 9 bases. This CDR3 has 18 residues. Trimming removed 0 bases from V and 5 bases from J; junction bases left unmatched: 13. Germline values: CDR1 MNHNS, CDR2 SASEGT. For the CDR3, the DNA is TGTGCCAGCAGTGAAGCGTCTCCCCGGGACAGGGCATACGAGACCCAGTACTTC. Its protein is CASSEASPRDRAYETQYF.

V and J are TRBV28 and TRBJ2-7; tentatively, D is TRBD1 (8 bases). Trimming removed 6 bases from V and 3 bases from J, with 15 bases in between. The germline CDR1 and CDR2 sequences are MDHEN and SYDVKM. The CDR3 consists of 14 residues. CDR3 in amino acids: CASSKTGEGYEQYF. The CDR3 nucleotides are TGTGCCAGCAGCAAGACAGGGGAGGGCTACGAGCAGTACTTC.

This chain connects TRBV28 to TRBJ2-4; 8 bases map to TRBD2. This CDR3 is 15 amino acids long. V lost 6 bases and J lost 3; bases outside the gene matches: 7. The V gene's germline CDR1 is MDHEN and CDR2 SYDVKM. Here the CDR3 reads CASRPGGGIKNIQYF. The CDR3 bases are TGTGCCAGCAGACCGGGGGGGGGAATCAAAAACATTCAGTACTTC.

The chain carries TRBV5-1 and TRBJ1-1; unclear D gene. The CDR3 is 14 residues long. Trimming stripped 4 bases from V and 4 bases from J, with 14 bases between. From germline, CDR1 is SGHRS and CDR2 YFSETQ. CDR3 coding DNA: TGCGCCAGCAGCCTTGGAGGTTTTGGCACTGAAGCTTTCTTT. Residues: CASSLGGFGTEAFF. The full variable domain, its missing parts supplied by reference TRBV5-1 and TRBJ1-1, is KAGVTQTPRYLIKTRGQQVTLSCSPISGHRSVSWYQQTPGQGLQFLFEYFSETQRNKGNFPGRFSGRQFSNSRSEMNVSTLELGDSALYLCASSLGGFGTEAFFGQGTRLTVV.

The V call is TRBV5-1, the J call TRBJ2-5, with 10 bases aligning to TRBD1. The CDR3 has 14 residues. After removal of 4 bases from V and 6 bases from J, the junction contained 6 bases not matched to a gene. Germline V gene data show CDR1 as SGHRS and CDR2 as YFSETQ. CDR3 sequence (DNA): TGCGCCAGCAGCCTGGGACAGGGGCTTCAGACCCAGTACTTC. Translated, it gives CASSLGQGLQTQYF.

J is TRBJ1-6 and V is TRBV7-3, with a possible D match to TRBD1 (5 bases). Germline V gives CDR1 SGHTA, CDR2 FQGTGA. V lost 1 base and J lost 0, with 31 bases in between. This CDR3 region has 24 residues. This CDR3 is CASSLNQMLRTSAPLSSYNSPLHF. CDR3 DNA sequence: TGTGCCAGCAGCTTAAATCAAATGCTTCGGACATCGGCGCCCCTCAGCTCCTATAATTCACCCCTCCACTTT. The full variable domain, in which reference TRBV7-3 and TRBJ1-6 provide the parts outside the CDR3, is GAGVSQTPSNKVTEKGKYVELRCDPISGHTALYWYRQSLGQGPEFLIYFQGTGAADDSGLPNDRFFAVRPEGSVSTLKIQRTERGDSAVYLCASSLNQMLRTSAPLSSYNSPLHFGNGTRLTVT.

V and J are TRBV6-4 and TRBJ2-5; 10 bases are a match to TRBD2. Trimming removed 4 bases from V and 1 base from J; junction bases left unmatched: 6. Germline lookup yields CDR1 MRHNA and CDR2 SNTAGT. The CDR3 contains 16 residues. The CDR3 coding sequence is TGTGCCAGCAGTGCGCTAGCGGGGGCCGGCCAAGAGACCCAGTACTTC. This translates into CASSALAGAGQETQYF.

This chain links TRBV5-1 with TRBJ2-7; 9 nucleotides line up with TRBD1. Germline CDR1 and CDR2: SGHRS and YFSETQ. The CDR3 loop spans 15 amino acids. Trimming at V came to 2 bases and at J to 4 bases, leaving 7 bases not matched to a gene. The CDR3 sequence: CASSLPDRGVYEQYF. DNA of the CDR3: TGCGCCAGCAGCTTACCGGACAGGGGAGTATACGAGCAGTACTTC.

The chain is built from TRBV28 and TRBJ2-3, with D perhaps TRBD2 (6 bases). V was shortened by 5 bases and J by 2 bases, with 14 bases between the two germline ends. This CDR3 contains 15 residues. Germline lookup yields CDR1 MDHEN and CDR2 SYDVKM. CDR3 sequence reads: CASSGSGVLTDTQYF. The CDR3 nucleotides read TGTGCCAGCAGTGGATCGGGGGTCCTCACAGATACGCAGTATTTT. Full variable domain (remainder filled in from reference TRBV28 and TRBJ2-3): DVKVTQSSRYLVKRTGEKVFLECVQDMDHENMFWYRQDPGLGLRLIYFSYDVKMKEKGDIPEGYSVSREKKERFSLILESASTNQTSMYLCASSGSGVLTDTQYFGPGTRLTVL.

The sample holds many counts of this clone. The CDR3 sequence: CASSLATGYSGNTIYF. CDR3 DNA: TGTGCCAGCAGCTTAGCGACAGGGTACTCTGGAAACACCATATATTTT. The J gene is TRBJ1-3, the V gene TRBV7-2; 7 bases match TRBD1. V was pared by 0 bases and J by 0 bases, with 2 bases of the junction left unmatched. The CDR3 contains 16 residues. Germline CDR1 and CDR2: SGHTA and FQGNSA. Looking up the rest from reference TRBV7-2 and TRBJ1-3 gives the full variable domain: GAGVSQSPSNKVTEKGKDVELRCDPISGHTALYWYRQSLGQGLEFLIYFQGNSAPDKSGLPSDRFSAERTGGSVSTLTIQRTQQEDSAVYLCASSLATGYSGNTIYFGEGSWLTVV.

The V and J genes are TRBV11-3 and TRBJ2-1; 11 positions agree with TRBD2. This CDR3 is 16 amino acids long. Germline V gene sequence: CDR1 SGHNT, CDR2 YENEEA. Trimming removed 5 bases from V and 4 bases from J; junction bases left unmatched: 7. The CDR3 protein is CASSAHLAGGYNEQFF. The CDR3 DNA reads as TGTGCCAGCAGCGCTCATCTAGCGGGAGGTTACAATGAGCAGTTCTTC. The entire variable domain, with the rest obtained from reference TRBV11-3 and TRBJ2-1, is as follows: EAGVVQSPRYKIIEKKQPVAFWCNPISGHNTLYWYLQNLGQGPELLIRYENEEAVDDSQLPKDRFSAERLKGVDSTLKIQPAELGDSAVYLCASSAHLAGGYNEQFFGPGTRLTVL.

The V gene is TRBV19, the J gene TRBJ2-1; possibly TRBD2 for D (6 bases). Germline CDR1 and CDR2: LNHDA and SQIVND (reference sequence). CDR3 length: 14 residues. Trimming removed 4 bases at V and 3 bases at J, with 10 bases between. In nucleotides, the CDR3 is TGTGCCAGTAGTAGGGACTTTTACTACAATGAGCAGTTCTTC. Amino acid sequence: CASSRDFYYNEQFF. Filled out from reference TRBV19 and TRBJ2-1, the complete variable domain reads DGGITQSPKYLFRKEGQNVTLSCEQNLNHDAMYWYRQDPGQGLRLIYYSQIVNDFQKGDIAEGYSVSREKKESFPLTVTSAQKNPTAFYLCASSRDFYYNEQFFGPGTRLTVL.

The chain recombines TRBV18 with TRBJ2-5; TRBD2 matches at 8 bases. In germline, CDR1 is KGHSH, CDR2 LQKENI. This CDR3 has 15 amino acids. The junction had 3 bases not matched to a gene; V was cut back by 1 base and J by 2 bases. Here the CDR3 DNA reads TGTGCCAGCTCACCACTAATAGCGGGGCAAGAGACCCAGTACTTC. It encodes CASSPLIAGQETQYF.

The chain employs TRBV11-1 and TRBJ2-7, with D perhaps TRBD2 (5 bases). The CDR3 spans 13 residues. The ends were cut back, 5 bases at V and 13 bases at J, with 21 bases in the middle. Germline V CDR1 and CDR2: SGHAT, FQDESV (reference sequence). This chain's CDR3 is CASSPLGVLEFYF. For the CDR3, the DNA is TGTGCCAGCAGCCCCCTCGGGGTGCTCGAATTCTACTTC.

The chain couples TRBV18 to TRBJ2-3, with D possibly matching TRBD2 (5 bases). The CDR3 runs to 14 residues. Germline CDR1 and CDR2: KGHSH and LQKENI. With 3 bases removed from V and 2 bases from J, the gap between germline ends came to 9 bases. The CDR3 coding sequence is TGTGCCAGCTCACCGGAGGTTCACACAGATACGCAGTATTTT. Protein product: CASSPEVHTDTQYF.

The CDR3 protein is CASSQRDYDYYNEQFF. As DNA, the CDR3 is TGCGCCAGCAGCCAGCGCGACTACGACTACTACAATGAGCAGTTCTTC. The rearrangement joins TRBV4-1 to TRBJ2-1, with D maybe TRBD2 (5 bases). Germline values: CDR1 MGHRA, CDR2 YSYEKL. V lost 3 bases, J lost 3 bases, and 15 bases lay in between. The CDR3 is 16 amino acids.

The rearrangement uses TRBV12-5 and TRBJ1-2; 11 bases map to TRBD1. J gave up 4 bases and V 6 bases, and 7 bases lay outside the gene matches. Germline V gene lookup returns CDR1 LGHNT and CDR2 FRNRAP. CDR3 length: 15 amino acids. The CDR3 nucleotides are TGTGCTAGTGGCCTGAGGACAGGGGGCCTCTATGGCTACACCTTC. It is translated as CASGLRTGGLYGYTF.

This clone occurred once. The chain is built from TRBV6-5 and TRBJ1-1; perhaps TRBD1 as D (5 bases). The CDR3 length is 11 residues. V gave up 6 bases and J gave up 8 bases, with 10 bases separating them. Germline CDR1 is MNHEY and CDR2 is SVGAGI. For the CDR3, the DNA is TGTGCCAGCAGGAGAAGACAGGAAGCTTTCTTT. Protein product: CASRRRQEAFF.

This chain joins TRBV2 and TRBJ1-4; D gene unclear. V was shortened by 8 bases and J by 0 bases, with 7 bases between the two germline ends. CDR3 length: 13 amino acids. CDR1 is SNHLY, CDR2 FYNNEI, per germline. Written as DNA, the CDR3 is TGTGCCAGCGCCAGGACAACTAATGAAAAACTGTTTTTT. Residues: CASARTTNEKLFF. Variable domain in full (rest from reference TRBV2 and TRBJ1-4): EPEVTQTPSHQVTQMGQEVILRCVPISNHLYFYWYRQILGQKVEFLVSFYNNEISEKSEIFDDQFSVERPDGSNFTLKIRSTKLEDSAMYFCASARTTNEKLFFGSGTQLSVL.

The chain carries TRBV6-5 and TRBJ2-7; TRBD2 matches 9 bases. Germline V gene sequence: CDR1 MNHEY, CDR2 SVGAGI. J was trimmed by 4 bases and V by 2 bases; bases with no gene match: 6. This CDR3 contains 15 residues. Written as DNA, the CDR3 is TGTGCCAGCAGTTACGTCGCGGGGGGGCCGTACGAGCAGTACTTC. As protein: CASSYVAGGPYEQYF.

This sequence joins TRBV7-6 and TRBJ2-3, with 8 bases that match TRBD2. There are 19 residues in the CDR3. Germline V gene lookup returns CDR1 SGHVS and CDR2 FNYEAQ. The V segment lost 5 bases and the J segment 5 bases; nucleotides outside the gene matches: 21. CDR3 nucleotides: TGTGCCAGCAGCCGGATTGCGGGGGGATCGTCGGACCCAAAAGATACGCAGTATTTT. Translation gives CASSRIAGGSSDPKDTQYF.

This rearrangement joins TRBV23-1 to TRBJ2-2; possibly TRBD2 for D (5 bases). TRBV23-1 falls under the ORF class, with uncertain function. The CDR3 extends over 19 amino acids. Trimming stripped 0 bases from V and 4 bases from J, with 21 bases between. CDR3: CASSQSRTLLNTSTGELFF. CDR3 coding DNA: TGCGCCAGCAGTCAATCTCGGACCCTCCTCAATACTAGCACCGGGGAGCTGTTTTTT.

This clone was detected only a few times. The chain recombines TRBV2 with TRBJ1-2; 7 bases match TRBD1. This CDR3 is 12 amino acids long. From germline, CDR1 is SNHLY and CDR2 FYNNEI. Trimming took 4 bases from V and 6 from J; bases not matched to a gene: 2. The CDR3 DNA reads TGTGCCAGCAGTGTAGGGGGCGATGGCTACACCTTC. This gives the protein CASSVGGDGYTF.

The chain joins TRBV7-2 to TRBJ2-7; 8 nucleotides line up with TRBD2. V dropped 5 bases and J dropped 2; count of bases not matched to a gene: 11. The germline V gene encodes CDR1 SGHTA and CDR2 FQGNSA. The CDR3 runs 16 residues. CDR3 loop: CASSADAGGAPYEQYF. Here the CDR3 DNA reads TGTGCCAGCAGCGCAGATGCGGGGGGCGCGCCCTACGAGCAGTACTTC.

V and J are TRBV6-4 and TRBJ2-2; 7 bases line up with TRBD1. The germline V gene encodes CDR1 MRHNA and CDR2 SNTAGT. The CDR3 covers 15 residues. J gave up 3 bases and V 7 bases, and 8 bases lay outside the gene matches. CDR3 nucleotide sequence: TGTGCCAGCACAGGTTCAGGGGGAGACACCGGGGAGCTGTTTTTT. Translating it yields CASTGSGGDTGELFF.

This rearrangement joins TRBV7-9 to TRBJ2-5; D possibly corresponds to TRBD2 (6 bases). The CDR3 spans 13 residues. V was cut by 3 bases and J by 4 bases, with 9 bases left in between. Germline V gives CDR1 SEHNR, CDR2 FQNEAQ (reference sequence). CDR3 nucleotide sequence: TGTGCCAGCAGCTTGTACGGGGGAGAGACCCAGTACTTC. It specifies CASSLYGGETQYF.

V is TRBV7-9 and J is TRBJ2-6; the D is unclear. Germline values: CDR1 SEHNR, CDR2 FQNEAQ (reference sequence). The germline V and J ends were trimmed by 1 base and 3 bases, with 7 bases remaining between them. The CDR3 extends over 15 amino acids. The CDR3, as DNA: TGTGCCAGCAGCTTAGAGGCAGGTGGGGCCAACGTCCTGACTTTC. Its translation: CASSLEAGGANVLTF.

The CDR3 DNA sequence: TGTGCCAGTAGTATAGGGACAGGGGAGGGAGCTGAAGCTTTCTTT. It translates to CASSIGTGEGAEAFF. The chain employs TRBV19 and TRBJ1-1, with TRBD1 identical over 9 bases. The CDR3 covers 15 residues. CDR1 is LNHDA, CDR2 SQIVND, per germline (reference sequence). V lost 1 base and J lost 6; bases outside the gene matches: 6. Combining the CDR3 with reference TRBV19 and TRBJ1-1 gives the whole variable domain DGGITQSPKYLFRKEGQNVTLSCEQNLNHDAMYWYRQDPGQGLRLIYYSQIVNDFQKGDIAEGYSVSREKKESFPLTVTSAQKNPTAFYLCASSIGTGEGAEAFFGQGTRLTVV.